These T cell receptor beta chains were read from a single sample in a study of graft-versus-host responses after intestinal transplantation. No antigen has been identified for these receptors. Generated by immunoSEQ multiplex PCR, the TCRdb table keeps only in-frame clones and is missing some. The sample holds tens of thousands of clones, roughly 88% seen once. Sequencing used unstimulated CD4+ T cells sorted from spleen or lymph node cells, obtained before intestinal transplant. These receptors were collected from a human donor who received an intestinal transplant. Both conserved end residues are trimmed from each CDR3.

cdr3_aa j_call v_call
ASGGLRTDTQY TRBJ2-3 TRBV2
ASSFGRPRGYGYT TRBJ1-2 TRBV13
ASSVGGGLVYGYT TRBJ1-2 TRBV6-4
ASSEGFGQSWGYT TRBJ1-2 TRBV6-1
ASSGPGQGVIYGYT TRBJ1-2 TRBV5-6
ASSPLGRGLDEKLF TRBJ1-4 TRBV4-1
ASSLTAASEAF TRBJ1-1 TRBV11-3
ASSSGQGSLSPLH TRBJ1-6 TRBV9
ASSSLDTDTQY TRBJ2-3 TRBV27
ASSTTASEQY TRBJ2-7 TRBV19
SATGTYEQY TRBJ2-7 TRBV20-1
ASSIPDRASTIY TRBJ1-3 TRBV19
ASSASYTEAF TRBJ1-1 TRBV10-2
ASSSQVGGWGETQY TRBJ2-5 TRBV5-1
ASSRTAFEQY TRBJ2-7 TRBV11-2
ASSAWGQGADGYT TRBJ1-2 TRBV9
ASRISGTSGYEQY TRBJ2-7 TRBV6-1
ASSPQGGYSNQPQH TRBJ1-5 TRBV6-6
ASSPTGFYEQY TRBJ2-7 TRBV27
SVGDGRANYGYT TRBJ1-2 TRBV29-1
ASSTDSLGPQH TRBJ1-5 TRBV5-4
ASSLAWGRGPTDTQY TRBJ2-3 TRBV5-6
ASSRGQGETQY TRBJ2-5 TRBV10-1
ASSYGRGPEAHEQF TRBJ2-1 TRBV6-5
ASSPGLVTDTQY TRBJ2-3 TRBV7-2
ASSRGLSYEQY NA TRBV9
ASSLTVEEKLF TRBJ1-4 TRBV5-1
ASRRSISNTGELF TRBJ2-2 TRBV2
SVDAGGTYEQY TRBJ2-7 TRBV29-1